This TCR beta chain was obtained from a study of T cells expressing NK-cell markers. Study summary: HCMV seropositivity characterized seven of the eight sequenced donors, and seronegativity one.

A remark on this clonotype: Its antigen is unidentified.

Each CDR3 protein gets one entry in TCRdb, which reprocessed the 5' RACE reads and gives no DNA. This repertoire includes 500,000 to 600,000 distinct CDR3 sequences. The CDR3 has 12 residues. From germline, CDR1 is GTSNPN and CDR2 SVGIG (reference sequence). Findings and limits, study-wide: About 1.0-8% of CD8+ T cells in about six donors belonged to dominant NKG2C+ clonotypes.

The specimen was blood T cells: a sorted CD56 or NKG2C T cell subset, CD4+ or CD8+ T cells, or bulk PBMC T cells (not recorded which). This chain links TRBV30 with TRBJ2-1; there is no DNA to check the TCRdb D call of TRBD1. This TCR derives from a man younger than 30 in good health. The CDR3 loop is CAWSNFRDEQFF.